One sample yielded the 15 T cell receptor beta chains listed below, sequenced in a study of T cell responses to AZD1222 COVID-19 vaccine. This table comes from immunoSEQ multiplex PCR, and its TCRdb copy is limited to in-frame clones, with some not included. The data contain roughly 180,000 clones, approximately 90% of them singletons. Sequences were derived from peripheral blood, sampled on day 0 of AZD1222 vaccination. All receptors come from an adult in good health.

The rearrangement joins TRBV6-5 to TRBJ1-1; D remains ambiguous. V was cut by 0 bases and J by 5 bases, with 7 bases left in between. Per the germline V gene, CDR1 is MNHEY and CDR2 is SVGAGI. This CDR3 contains 13 residues. The CDR3 loop is CASSYSRGTEAFF. DNA of the CDR3: TGTGCCAGCAGTTACTCCCGGGGAACTGAAGCTTTCTTT.

The chain links TRBV28 to TRBJ1-1; D is perhaps TRBD1 (6 bases). V lost 4 bases and J 10 bases, leaving 16 bases between the germline ends. There are 13 residues in the CDR3. Germline loops: CDR1 MDHEN, CDR2 SYDVKM. This CDR3 reads CASSYSQGLSAFF. The DNA of the CDR3 is TGTGCCAGCAGTTACTCGCAGGGGTTATCAGCTTTCTTT.

This sequence joins TRBV12-5 and TRBJ1-1; 7 bases map to TRBD1. Germline V lookup: CDR1 LGHNT, CDR2 FRNRAP. The V gene end was trimmed by 3 bases and the J gene end by 1 base; junction bases not matched to a gene: 11. This CDR3 comprises 17 residues. CDR3 loop: CASGLRASRGGNTEAFF. Here the CDR3 DNA reads TGTGCTAGTGGTTTACGTGCATCCAGGGGGGGGAACACTGAAGCTTTCTTT.

The CDR3 loop is CASSFDRGHEQYF. CDR3 nucleotide sequence: TGTGCCAGCAGCTTCGACAGGGGCCACGAGCAGTACTTC. This chain connects TRBV13 to TRBJ2-7; TRBD1 matches at 8 bases. The trim removed 3 bases at V and 5 bases at J, leaving 3 bases unmatched. This CDR3 has 13 amino acids. CDR1 is PRHDT, CDR2 FYEKMQ, per germline (reference sequence).

This chain uses TRBV3-1 (or the pseudogene TRBV3-2) with TRBJ1-5; 12 nucleotides align to TRBD1. The CDR3 spans 15 residues. Germline V gene data show CDR1 as LGHDT and CDR2 as YNNKEL (reference sequence). Trimming cost V 3 bases and J 6 bases; bases outside gene matches: 3. CDR3 region: CASSQGTGGLQPQHF. CDR3 coding DNA: TGTGCCAGCAGCCAGGGGACAGGGGGCCTTCAGCCCCAGCATTTT.

The chain recombines TRBV6-2 or TRBV6-3 with TRBJ2-7; the D gene is possibly TRBD2 (5 bases). This CDR3 has 15 residues. Germline V gives CDR1 MNHEY, CDR2 SVGEGT. V gave up 2 bases and J gave up 9 bases, with 20 bases separating them. CDR3 region: CASSYLVGIGRAQYF. CDR3 bases: TGTGCCAGCAGTTACCTTGTCGGGATAGGTCGGGCGCAGTACTTC.

The chain couples TRBV11-2 to TRBJ1-1; D is unresolved. V was clipped by 0 bases and J by 2 bases, with 10 bases between them. Germline-derived CDR1 and CDR2 are SGHAT and FQNNGV. The CDR3 loop spans 15 amino acids. The CDR3 here is CASSLDWRSNTEAFF. CDR3 bases: TGTGCCAGCAGCTTAGATTGGCGGTCCAACACTGAAGCTTTCTTT.

The rearrangement uses TRBV13 and TRBJ2-5; D is unresolved. The germline V gene encodes CDR1 PRHDT and CDR2 FYEKMQ (reference sequence). CDR3 length equals 12 residues. Trimming took 1 base from V and 5 from J, leaving 5 bases between them. CDR3 loop: CASSLVTETQYF. For the CDR3, the DNA is TGTGCCAGCAGCTTAGTAACGGAGACCCAGTACTTC.

The V and J genes are TRBV6-5 and TRBJ2-7; a weak D match, TRBD1 (6 bases). V was pared by 6 bases and J by 3 bases, with 18 bases between. The CDR3 runs 15 residues. Germline assignment: CDR1 MNHEY and CDR2 SVGAGI. This CDR3 is CASRGNRAVDYEQYF. The CDR3 bases are TGTGCCAGCAGAGGAAACAGGGCAGTTGACTACGAGCAGTACTTC.

The chain couples TRBV9 to TRBJ2-3; TRBD2 matches at 9 bases. Per the germline V gene, CDR1 is SGDLS and CDR2 is YYNGEE. The CDR3 spans 15 residues. V shed 3 bases and J 4 bases; nucleotides not matched to a gene: 6. This CDR3 is CASSALAGLADTQYF. CDR3 nucleotide sequence: TGTGCCAGCAGCGCCCTAGCGGGATTGGCAGATACGCAGTATTTT.

This clone has only a few counts. This chain connects TRBV4-2 to TRBJ1-5; D is undetermined. This CDR3 has 15 amino acids. Trimming shortened V by 1 base and J by 0 bases, and 7 bases separated the two germline ends. Looked up from germline, CDR1 is LGHNA and CDR2 is YNFKEQ. The CDR3 nucleotides are TGTGCCAGCAGCCAAGTGAGGGATAGCAATCAGCCCCAGCATTTT. Translated: CASSQVRDSNQPQHF.

This clone occurred a few times. The chain links TRBV7-2 to TRBJ2-2, with D perhaps assigned TRBD1 or TRBD2 (5 bases each). V lost 0 bases to trimming and J lost 2 bases, with 10 bases between them. The germline V gene encodes CDR1 SGHTA and CDR2 FQGNSA. The CDR3 covers 16 residues. Written as DNA, the CDR3 is TGTGCCAGCAGCTTAGCCGGGACGGCTAACACCGGGGAGCTGTTTTTT. It encodes CASSLAGTANTGELFF. Complete variable domain (other parts from reference TRBV7-2 and TRBJ2-2): GAGVSQSPSNKVTEKGKDVELRCDPISGHTALYWYRQSLGQGLEFLIYFQGNSAPDKSGLPSDRFSAERTGGSVSTLTIQRTQQEDSAVYLCASSLAGTANTGELFFGEGSRLTVL.

The CDR3 nucleotides are TGTGCCAGCAGCTTAGTCGCAGATACGCAGTATTTT. Amino acid sequence: CASSLVADTQYF. V and J are TRBV13 and TRBJ2-3; D gene unclear. The V gene lost 1 base and the J gene lost 4 bases, with 3 bases spanning the gap. This CDR3 is built from 12 residues. Germline V gives CDR1 PRHDT, CDR2 FYEKMQ (reference sequence).

V gene TRBV4-3 combines with J gene TRBJ1-4; D remains unclear. CDR3 length: 19 residues. Trimming removed 0 bases at V and 4 bases at J, with 21 bases between. In germline, CDR1 is LGHNA, CDR2 YSLEER. CDR3 region: CASSQDPLTRNGGNEKLFF. CDR3 bases: TGCGCCAGCAGCCAAGATCCATTGACCCGAAACGGAGGTAATGAAAAACTGTTTTTT.

The chain employs TRBV29-1 and TRBJ2-5, with TRBD2 matching over 14 bases. Germline V gene lookup returns CDR1 SQVTM and CDR2 ANQGSEA. The CDR3 has 21 residues. The trim removed 3 bases at V and 2 bases at J, leaving 20 bases unmatched. The CDR3 sequence: CSVDVYGRATSGGVLQETQYF. For the CDR3, the DNA is TGCAGCGTTGATGTATATGGTCGGGCGACTAGCGGGGGGGTTCTTCAAGAGACCCAGTACTTC.